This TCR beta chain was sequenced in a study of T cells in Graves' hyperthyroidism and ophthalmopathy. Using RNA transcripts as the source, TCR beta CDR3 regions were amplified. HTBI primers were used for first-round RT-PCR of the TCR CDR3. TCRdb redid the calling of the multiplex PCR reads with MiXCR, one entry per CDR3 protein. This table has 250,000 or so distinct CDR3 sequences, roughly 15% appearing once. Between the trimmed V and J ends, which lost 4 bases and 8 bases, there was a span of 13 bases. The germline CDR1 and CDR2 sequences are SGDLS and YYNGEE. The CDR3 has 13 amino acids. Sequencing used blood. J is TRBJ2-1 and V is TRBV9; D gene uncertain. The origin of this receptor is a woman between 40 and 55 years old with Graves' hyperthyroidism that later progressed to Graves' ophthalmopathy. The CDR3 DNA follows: TGTGCCAGCAGCCCGACGGGTGGCCATGAGCAGTTCTTC. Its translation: CASSPTGGHEQFF.